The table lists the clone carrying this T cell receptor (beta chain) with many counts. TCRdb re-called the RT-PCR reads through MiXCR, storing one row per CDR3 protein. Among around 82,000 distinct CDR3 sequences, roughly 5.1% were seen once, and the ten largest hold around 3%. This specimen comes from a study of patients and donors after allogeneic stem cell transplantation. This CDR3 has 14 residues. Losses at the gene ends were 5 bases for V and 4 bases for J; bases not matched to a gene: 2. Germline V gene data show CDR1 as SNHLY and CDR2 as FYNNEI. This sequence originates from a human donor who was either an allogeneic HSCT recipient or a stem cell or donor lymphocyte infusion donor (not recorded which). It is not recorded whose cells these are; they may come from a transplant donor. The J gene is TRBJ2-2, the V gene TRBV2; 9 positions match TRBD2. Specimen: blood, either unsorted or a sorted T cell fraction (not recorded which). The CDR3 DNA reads TGTGCCAGCAGTCGTAGCGGGAGCACCGGGGAGCTGTTTTTT. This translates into CASSRSGSTGELFF.